This T cell receptor beta chain was sequenced for a study of blood T cell repertoires in COVID-19. This table comes from immunoSEQ multiplex PCR, and its TCRdb copy is limited to in-frame clones, with some not included. The repertoire holds around 280,000 clones, with roughly 86% as singletons. This clonotype was obtained from a woman between 25 and 40 years old who had recovered from COVID-19. Specimen: peripheral blood.

The CDR3: CASSPGGGPYEQYF. The CDR3 DNA sequence: TGTGCCAGCAGCCCTGGGGGGGGCCCCTACGAGCAGTACTTC. This chain joins TRBV5-4 and TRBJ2-7; D perhaps matches TRBD2 (7 bases). The CDR3 covers 14 residues. V lost 4 bases, J lost 2 bases, and 13 bases lay in between. CDR1 is SGHNT, CDR2 YYREEE, per germline (reference sequence).